This TCR beta chain was identified in a study of CD8+CD57+ T cells in acquired aplastic anemia (dated by TCRdb to the late 2010s). Concerning the study at large: DNA extracted from sorted CD4+ and CD8+ cells had a mean of about 3 ug, with a range of roughly 0.19 to 27.4 ug. CD8+CD57+ expansion was defined as frequency above the mean frequency observed in healthy subjects. What the study reported, not specific to this receptor: Roughly 30 CD8+ CDR3 sequences were shared between patients and controls but appeared highly expressed in patients and within their immunodominant clones. Patients and healthy controls showed no significant difference in CD8+ Simpson's diversity (P=0.060).

The CDR3 has 14 amino acids, counting the end cysteine and phenylalanine. Only the CDR3 DNA stays, 42 bases, in frame from base 1. CDR1 and CDR2 were assigned from the germline V gene as SGHVS and FNYEAQ. Trimming at the junction amounts to 0 bases on V and 5 bases on J, and the germline ends lie 10 bases apart. A note on this clonotype: The antigen this receptor binds is unknown. Base qualities are not recorded, but no much larger clone differs from it by a single base.

The patients picked for sequencing were ones in whom flow cytometry had shown an expansion of CD8+CD57+ cells. Every patient had severe acquired aplastic anemia, diagnosed using the International Study of Aplastic Anemia and Agranulocytosis and Camitta criteria. At the time blood was sampled, none of the patients had received any therapy. In this study, sorted CD4+ and CD8+ T cells from the blood of healthy subjects and of severe aplastic anemia patients had their TCR repertoires deep-sequenced. Patients were enrolled in the USA under clinicaltrials.gov protocols 00001620, 01623167, 00001397, 00071045, 00081523 and 00961064. Ficoll-Paque density gradient centrifugation was used to isolate peripheral blood mononuclear cells. Before DNA extraction, CD4+ and CD8+ T cells were sorted by FACS or by magnetic beads. Genomic DNA was used as template for profiling of TCR beta VDJ combinations and CDR3 sequences. An Illumina HiSeq 2000 was used for TCR repertoire sequencing. For the original study's pipeline: Repertoires were assessed using TRBV/TRBJ rearrangement plots, CDR3 size and DJ length profiles, and Simpson's diversity index. The most abundant DNA sequence in the deep sequencing data was taken as the immunodominant clone. CDR3 amino acid sequences were checked for sharing between subjects and were compared against published repertoires and the VDJdb database. Starting from the raw public reads, TCRdb applied fastp trimming at Q25, assembled clones with MiXCR and retained in-frame beta chains. Merged by CDR3 protein, the rows form single entries marked with the most common genes and DNA. TCRdb's processing, not the study's, gives the V and J calls here. This sample is represented by under 200,000 distinct CDR3 sequences; 40% to 55% of them were singletons. The ten biggest clones cover approximately 2.9% of the sample.

The sequence came from a human donor with aplastic anemia. Sequenced: sorted CD4+, CD8+, or CD8+CD57+ T cells (not recorded which) from PBMCs. The chain uses TRBV7-6 and TRBJ2-5; the D gene cannot be resolved reliably. The nucleotides are TGTGCCAGCAGCTTAGCGATAGTCGGCGAGACCCAGTACTTC. It translates to CASSLAIVGETQYF.